Presented here are 26 T cell receptor beta chains from one specimen sequenced in a study of PD-1 blockade in classical Hodgkin lymphoma. Regarding time point: cycle 4 day 1 (C4D1), after 6 weeks of nivolumab. No patient escaped relapse after autologous stem cell transplantation, and brentuximab vedotin exposure varied. CD4+ T cells were purified from thawed PBMCs by negative selection. Some clones are missing from TCRdb's copy, which holds only in-frame ones; the method was immunoSEQ multiplex PCR. The repertoire holds around 37,000 clones, around 90% seen once, with roughly 0.33% in the top ten. The sequences come from CD4+ T cells from blood, collected before the fourth cycle of nivolumab. These receptors all come from a human donor with classical Hodgkin lymphoma.

This chain joins TRBV2 and TRBJ1-6; D unresolved. The CDR3 runs to 15 residues. Germline V gives CDR1 SNHLY, CDR2 FYNNEI. With 4 bases removed from V and 7 bases from J, the gap between germline ends came to 14 bases. This CDR3 is CASSGEGNKNSPLHF. The CDR3 bases are TGTGCCAGCAGTGGAGAGGGAAACAAGAATTCACCCCTCCACTTT.

The rearrangement joins TRBV29-1 to TRBJ1-1; D gene uncertain. With 6 bases removed from V and 3 bases from J, the gap between germline ends came to 14 bases. This CDR3 is built from 13 residues. Germline V CDR1 and CDR2: SQVTM, ANQGSEA. CDR3 sequence: CSVSGRAHTEAFF. For the CDR3, the DNA is TGCAGCGTCTCGGGGAGGGCCCACACTGAAGCTTTCTTT.

This clone was observed a handful of times. CDR3 in amino acids: CASSLPGMARAFF. Written as DNA, the CDR3 is TGTGCCAGCAGCTTGCCAGGGATGGCAAGAGCTTTCTTT. The chain combines TRBV5-6 with TRBJ1-1, with TRBD1 as a possible D gene (5 bases). V was cut by 1 base and J by 10 bases, with 14 bases left in between. CDR3 length: 13 residues. Germline V gives CDR1 SGHDT, CDR2 YYEEEE.

The chain couples TRBV27 to TRBJ2-1; 9 nucleotides align to TRBD2. The CDR3 is 14 amino acids. V was pared by 6 bases and J by 4 bases, with 4 bases of the junction left unmatched. Germline CDR1 MNHEY, CDR2 SMNVEV (reference sequence). CDR3: CASRGTSLYNEQFF. The CDR3 nucleotides read TGTGCCAGCAGAGGGACTAGCCTTTACAATGAGCAGTTCTTC.

The V gene is TRBV19, the J gene TRBJ1-2, with a possible D match to TRBD1 (6 bases). This CDR3 spans 16 amino acids. Trimming cost V 4 bases and J 3 bases, with 18 bases left between them. CDR1 and CDR2 from the germline V gene are LNHDA and SQIVND (reference sequence). Here the CDR3 reads CASSTLQGRGDYGYTF. CDR3 nucleotide sequence: TGTGCCAGTAGTACGCTACAGGGTCGCGGGGACTATGGCTACACCTTC.

The chain is built from TRBV28 and TRBJ2-1; possibly TRBD1 for D (5 bases). Germline V gene lookup returns CDR1 MDHEN and CDR2 SYDVKM. The CDR3 is made up of 16 amino acids. V was trimmed by 1 base and J by 4 bases, leaving 14 bases between them. In DNA form, the CDR3 reads TGTGCCAGCAGTTTATTTTTTGGGCAGGGATACAATGAGCAGTTCTTC. The encoded protein is CASSLFFGQGYNEQFF.

The chain recombines TRBV10-1 with TRBJ2-2; tentative D call: TRBD2 (6 bases). CDR1 is WNHNN, CDR2 SYGVQD, per germline (reference sequence). CDR3 size: 14 residues. V lost 4 bases and J lost 7, with 13 bases in between. CDR3 sequence (DNA): TGCGCCAGCAGTGGAGAGCGGGTGGACGGGGAGCTGTTTTTT. The encoded protein is CASSGERVDGELFF.

The J gene is TRBJ1-4, the V gene TRBV6-6; D is unclear. The length of the CDR3 is 14 residues. V dropped 2 bases and J dropped 8 bases, with 12 bases sitting between them. Germline loops: CDR1 MNHNY, CDR2 SVGAGI (reference sequence). CDR3 in amino acids: CASSYRPREEKLFF. The CDR3 DNA sequence: TGTGCCAGCAGTTACAGGCCTCGTGAGGAAAAACTGTTTTTT.

In this sample, this clone turned up a few times. The V gene is TRBV29-1, the J gene TRBJ2-7; the D is unclear. V shed 4 bases and J shed 1 base, with 14 bases lying between them. CDR1 is SQVTM, CDR2 ANQGSEA, per germline. This CDR3 region has 14 residues. This chain's CDR3 is CSVGASALSYEQYF. CDR3 sequence (DNA): TGCAGCGTTGGGGCCAGCGCGTTATCCTACGAGCAGTACTTC.

The sample holds one count of this clone. The J gene is TRBJ1-5, the V gene TRBV18, with D possibly being TRBD1 (5 bases). Looked up from germline, CDR1 is KGHSH and CDR2 is LQKENI. The CDR3 runs 13 residues. V lost 4 bases and J 8 bases, leaving 12 bases between the germline ends. The CDR3 is CASSRFKGEPQHF. DNA of the CDR3: TGTGCCAGCTCACGTTTCAAAGGGGAGCCCCAGCATTTT.

V and J are TRBV27 and TRBJ1-4, with 7 bases identical to TRBD1. CDR3 size: 20 residues. Germline V lookup: CDR1 MNHEY, CDR2 SMNVEV (reference sequence). J was trimmed by 0 bases and V by 0 bases; bases with no gene match: 13. CDR3 DNA: TGTGCCAGCAGTTTATCCCCTCGGACAGGAGTAGGATCAACTAATGAAAAACTGTTTTTT. It encodes CASSLSPRTGVGSTNEKLFF.

This chain links TRBV19 with TRBJ2-7, with 8 bases aligning to TRBD2. Germline trimming cut 7 bases from V and 7 bases from J; bases unmatched to any gene: 15. Germline assignment: CDR1 LNHDA and CDR2 SQIVND (reference sequence). This CDR3 is 15 amino acids long. The CDR3 sequence is CASNTPGLDTAEQYF. CDR3 nucleotides: TGTGCCAGTAACACCCCGGGACTAGATACGGCGGAGCAGTACTTC. The entire variable domain, with the rest obtained from reference TRBV19 and TRBJ2-7, is as follows: DGGITQSPKYLFRKEGQNVTLSCEQNLNHDAMYWYRQDPGQGLRLIYYSQIVNDFQKGDIAEGYSVSREKKESFPLTVTSAQKNPTAFYLCASNTPGLDTAEQYFGPGTRLTVT.

The chain recombines TRBV7-9 with TRBJ2-5; a weak D match, TRBD2 (6 bases). CDR1 SEHNR and CDR2 FQNEAQ come from the germline V gene (reference sequence). This CDR3 comprises 16 residues. The V end lost 1 base, the J end lost 5 bases, and 17 bases lay between the germline ends. This CDR3 reads CASSLGPGLVTETQYF. CDR3 nucleotides: TGTGCCAGCAGCTTAGGTCCGGGACTGGTGACGGAGACCCAGTACTTC.

The chain combines TRBV19 with TRBJ1-2; D possibly corresponds to TRBD1 (5 bases). Germline V gene data show CDR1 as LNHDA and CDR2 as SQIVND (reference sequence). Trimming removed 4 bases at V and 6 bases at J, with 15 bases between. This CDR3 spans 14 amino acids. CDR3 region: CASSKGPLGDGYTF. The CDR3, as DNA: TGTGCCAGTAGTAAGGGGCCTCTCGGGGATGGCTACACCTTC.

The table lists this clone with a few counts. The V call is TRBV6-4, the J call TRBJ2-7; no firm D call. V lost 2 bases to trimming and J lost 3 bases, with 2 bases between them. Germline assignment: CDR1 MRHNA and CDR2 SNTAGT. The CDR3 sequence is 11 residues long. Here the CDR3 reads CASSDRYEQYF. In DNA form, the CDR3 reads TGTGCCAGCAGTGACCGCTACGAGCAGTACTTC.

The V and J genes are TRBV19 and TRBJ1-1; D ambiguous. The CDR3 runs to 13 residues. With 0 bases removed from V and 5 bases from J, the gap between germline ends came to 7 bases. Germline V gene lookup returns CDR1 LNHDA and CDR2 SQIVND (reference sequence). The CDR3 DNA reads TGTGCCAGTAGTATAGATCGGTCGACTGAAGCTTTCTTT. Translated: CASSIDRSTEAFF.

CDR3 amino acids: CASSPLTSSGNTIYF. The CDR3 DNA reads TGTGCCAGCTCACCACTTACTAGCTCTGGAAACACCATATATTTT. The J gene is TRBJ1-3, the V gene TRBV18, with D uncertain. Germline assignment: CDR1 KGHSH and CDR2 LQKENI. This CDR3 has 15 amino acids. V was cut by 1 base and J by 0 bases, with 7 bases left in between.

The rearrangement uses TRBV28 and TRBJ2-5, with a possible D match to TRBD1 (5 bases). This CDR3 contains 14 residues. V lost 1 base to trimming and J lost 5 bases, with 11 bases between them. Germline V gene sequence: CDR1 MDHEN, CDR2 SYDVKM. CDR3 nucleotide sequence: TGTGCCAGCAGTTTATATGCAGGGCTGGAGACCCAGTACTTC. It is translated as CASSLYAGLETQYF. Based on the CDR3 plus reference TRBV28 and TRBJ2-5, the full variable domain is DVKVTQSSRYLVKRTGEKVFLECVQDMDHENMFWYRQDPGLGLRLIYFSYDVKMKEKGDIPEGYSVSREKKERFSLILESASTNQTSMYLCASSLYAGLETQYFGPGTRLLVL.

The chain employs TRBV19 and TRBJ2-5; TRBD2 aligns across 13 bases. V lost 3 bases and J lost 1; bases outside the gene matches: 8. The CDR3 contains 18 residues. Germline values: CDR1 LNHDA, CDR2 SQIVND (reference sequence). The CDR3 reads CASSIGTSGRARQETQYF. As DNA, the CDR3 is TGTGCCAGTAGTATCGGCACTAGCGGGAGGGCCCGCCAAGAGACCCAGTACTTC.

The chain recombines TRBV7-8 with TRBJ2-2; D tentatively reads TRBD1 or TRBD2 (5 bases each). The CDR3 is made up of 13 amino acids. Deletions cut 1 base from V and 8 bases from J, with 8 bases between. Germline V gene sequence: CDR1 SGHVS, CDR2 FQNEAQ. CDR3 nucleotide sequence: TGTGCCAGCAGCTTAGTCGGGGCGGGGGAGCTGTTTTTT. Its translation: CASSLVGAGELFF.

About this clone itself: Germline and junction disagree at one end, which may indicate a read error. The V gene is TRBV15, the J gene TRBJ1-1; D is ambiguous. Germline V gene lookup returns CDR1 LNHNV and CDR2 YYDKDF (reference sequence). This CDR3 is 14 amino acids long. The CDR3 loop is CATSRDLVSPEGIF. The CDR3 region has the DNA TGTGCCACCAGCAGAGATCTCGTATCCCCTGAAGGGATCTTT.

J is TRBJ1-5 and V is TRBV25-1, with TRBD1 identical over 9 bases. The V gene end was trimmed by 4 bases and the J gene end by 3 bases; junction bases not matched to a gene: 4. The CDR3 is 15 amino acids. In germline, CDR1 is MGHDK, CDR2 SYGVNS. The CDR3 DNA reads TGTGCCAGCAGTGGAGGGACAGGGTACAATCAGCCCCAGCATTTT. Translation gives CASSGGTGYNQPQHF.

The rearrangement uses TRBV6-6 and TRBJ1-4, with TRBD1 identical over 9 bases. The ends lost 0 bases at V and 8 bases at J; junction bases unmatched: 7. The CDR3 is made up of 16 amino acids. CDR1 MNHNY and CDR2 SVGAGI come from the germline V gene (reference sequence). The CDR3 spells CASSYSDRGWREKLFF. The CDR3 nucleotides are TGTGCCAGCAGTTACTCCGACAGGGGGTGGAGAGAAAAACTGTTTTTT.

The chain has TRBV27 and TRBJ1-2, with D tentatively TRBD1 (6 bases). V was cut by 6 bases and J by 2 bases, with 13 bases left in between. CDR3 length: 14 amino acids. CDR1 and CDR2 from the germline V gene are MNHEY and SMNVEV (reference sequence). CDR3 protein: CASSPTQGNYGYTF. CDR3 bases: TGTGCCAGCAGCCCAACTCAGGGGAACTATGGCTACACCTTC.

The chain links TRBV5-4 to TRBJ1-2; tentatively, D is TRBD1 (6 bases). This CDR3 comprises 13 residues. With 0 bases removed from V and 4 bases from J, the gap between germline ends came to 7 bases. In germline, CDR1 is SGHNT, CDR2 YYREEE (reference sequence). In DNA form, the CDR3 reads TGTGCCAGCAGCTTGGGGGGGGCCTATGGCTACACCTTC. Protein product: CASSLGGAYGYTF.

The chain's CDR3 is CASSVRVGQGPDTQYF. The CDR3 region has the DNA TGTGCCAGCAGCGTAAGAGTCGGACAGGGACCAGATACGCAGTATTTT. The V call is TRBV9, the J call TRBJ2-3; 8 bases line up with TRBD1. The V segment lost 1 base and the J segment 4 bases; nucleotides outside the gene matches: 8. Germline V lookup: CDR1 SGDLS, CDR2 YYNGEE. This CDR3 has 16 residues.